This TCR beta chain was sequenced during a study of blood T cell repertoires in COVID-19. This clone was found once. Trimming shortened V by 5 bases and J by 5 bases, and 8 bases separated the two germline ends. The CDR3 is 12 residues long. Germline CDR1 and CDR2: MDHEN and SYDVKM. TCRdb keeps only in-frame clones here, not all; method: immunoSEQ multiplex PCR. The profile shows a few hundred thousand clones, roughly 90% of them singletons. J is TRBJ2-3 and V is TRBV28; D not resolved. Material: PBMCs or T cells enriched from blood (not recorded which). The source is a young woman who had been exposed to COVID-19. The CDR3 is CASSVFGDTQYF. DNA of the CDR3: TGTGCCAGCAGTGTATTCGGAGATACGCAGTATTTT. The variable domain in full, completed from reference TRBV28 and TRBJ2-3, reads DVKVTQSSRYLVKRTGEKVFLECVQDMDHENMFWYRQDPGLGLRLIYFSYDVKMKEKGDIPEGYSVSREKKERFSLILESASTNQTSMYLCASSVFGDTQYFGPGTRLTVL.